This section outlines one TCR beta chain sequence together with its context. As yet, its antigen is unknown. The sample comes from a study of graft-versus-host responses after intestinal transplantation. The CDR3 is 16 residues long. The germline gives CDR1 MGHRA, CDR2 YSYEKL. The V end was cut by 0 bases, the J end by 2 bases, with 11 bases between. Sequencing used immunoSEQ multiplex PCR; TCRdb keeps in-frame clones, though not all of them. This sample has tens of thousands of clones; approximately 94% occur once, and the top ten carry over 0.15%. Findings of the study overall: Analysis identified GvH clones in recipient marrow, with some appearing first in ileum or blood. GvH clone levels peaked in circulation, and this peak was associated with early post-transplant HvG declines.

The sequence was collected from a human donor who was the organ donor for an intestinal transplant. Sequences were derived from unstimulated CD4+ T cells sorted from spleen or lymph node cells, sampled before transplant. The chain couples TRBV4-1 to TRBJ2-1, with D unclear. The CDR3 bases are TGCGCCAGCAGCCAAGATCCGACTTCCACCTACAATGAGCAGTTCTTC. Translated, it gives CASSQDPTSTYNEQFF.